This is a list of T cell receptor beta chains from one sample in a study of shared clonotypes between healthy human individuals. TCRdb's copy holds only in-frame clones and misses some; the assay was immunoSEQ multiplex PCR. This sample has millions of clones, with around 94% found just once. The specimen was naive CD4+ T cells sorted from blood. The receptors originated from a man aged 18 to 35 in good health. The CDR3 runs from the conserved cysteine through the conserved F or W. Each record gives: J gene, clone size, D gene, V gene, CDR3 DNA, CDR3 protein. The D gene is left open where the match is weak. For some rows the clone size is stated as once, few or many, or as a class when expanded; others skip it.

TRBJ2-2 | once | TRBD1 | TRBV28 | TGTGCCAGCAGCCCTCCGGGACAGGGGAACACCGGGGAGCTGTTTTTT | CASSPPGQGNTGELFF
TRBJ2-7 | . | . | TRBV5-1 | TGCGCCAGCAGCTCGGGACCCGAGCAGTACTTC | CASSSGPEQYF
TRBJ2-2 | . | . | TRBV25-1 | TGTGCCAGCAGTGACCTTAACCCTAGGGACCCGAACACCGGGGAGCTGTTTTTT | CASSDLNPRDPNTGELFF
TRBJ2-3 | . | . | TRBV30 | TGTGCCTGGAGTGGACACAGGGCCCGCACAGATACGCAGTATTTT | CAWSGHRARTDTQYF
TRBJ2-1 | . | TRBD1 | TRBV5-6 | TGTGCCAGCAGCCTCCGGGACAGGGGCTCAAATGAGCAGTTCTTC | CASSLRDRGSNEQFF
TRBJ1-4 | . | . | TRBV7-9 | TGTGCCAGCAGCCGGGGCTGGCCCAATGAAAAACTGTTTTTT | CASSRGWPNEKLFF
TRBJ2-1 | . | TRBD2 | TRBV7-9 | TGTGCCAGCAGTCAGGCCAGCGGGGGACGTATTGAGCAGTTCTTC | CASSQASGGRIEQFF
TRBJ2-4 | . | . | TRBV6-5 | TGTGCCAGCATAGACCGGGGAAAAAACATTCAGTACTTC | CASIDRGKNIQYF
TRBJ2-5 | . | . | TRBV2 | TGTGCCAGCAGTCCTCAAGGGGGGCGGAAGGAAGAGACCCAGTACTTC | CASSPQGGRKEETQYF
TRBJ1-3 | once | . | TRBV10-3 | TGTGCCATCAGTGAGTCGGAGTTTCGGATCTCTGGAAACACCATATATTTT | CAISESEFRISGNTIYF
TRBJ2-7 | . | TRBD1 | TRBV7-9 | TGTGCCAGCAGCTTAGCGAAGGGGGCCCACGAGCAGTACTTC | CASSLAKGAHEQYF
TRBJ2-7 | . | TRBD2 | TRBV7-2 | TGTGCCAGCAGCTTTTCCGGGACTAGCGGGACCCCCTACTACGAGCAGTACTTC | CASSFSGTSGTPYYEQYF
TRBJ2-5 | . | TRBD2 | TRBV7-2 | TGTGCCAGCAGCTTAGCGCTGGGGGGGATGCAGACCCAGTACTTC | CASSLALGGMQTQYF
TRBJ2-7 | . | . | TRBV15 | TGTGCCACCAGCGGTAGGGGCAAAACGGGGATCTACGAGCAGTACTTC | CATSGRGKTGIYEQYF
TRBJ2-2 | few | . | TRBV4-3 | TGCGCCAGCAGCCCAGACCGTCAGGGGTTGACCGGGGAGCTGTTTTTT | CASSPDRQGLTGELFF
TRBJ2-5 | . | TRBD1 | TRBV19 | TGTGCCAGTAGTATAAGAGGACAGGGGATGACCCAGTACTTC | CASSIRGQGMTQYF
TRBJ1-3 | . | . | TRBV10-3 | TGTGCCATCGGGGACCTAGCGGGAAACACCATATATTTT | CAIGDLAGNTIYF
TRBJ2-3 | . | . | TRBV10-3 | TGTGCCATCAGTGTTGGGGGGGCTGGGGGCACAGATACGCAGTATTTT | CAISVGGAGGTDTQYF
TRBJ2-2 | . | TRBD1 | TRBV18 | TGTGCCAGCTCACCTTCTCAACAGGGGGCGCGAACCGGGGAGCTGTTTTTT | CASSPSQQGARTGELFF
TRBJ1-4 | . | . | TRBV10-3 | TGTGCCATCAGTGAGCCAGGGGAGGTTGGTGAAAAACTGTTTTTT | CAISEPGEVGEKLFF
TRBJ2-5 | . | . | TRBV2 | TGTGCCAGCAGTGAAAGGACGTCAGGGGAGACCCAGTACTTC | CASSERTSGETQYF
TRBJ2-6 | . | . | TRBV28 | TGTGCCAGCAGTCAATTCAGCTCTGGGGCCAACGTCCTGACTTTC | CASSQFSSGANVLTF
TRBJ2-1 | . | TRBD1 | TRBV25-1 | TGTGCCAGCAGTGACCCGGGACAGGGAAACTACAATGAGCAGTTCTTC | CASSDPGQGNYNEQFF
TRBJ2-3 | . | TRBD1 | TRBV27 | TGTGCCAGCAGTCCTCTGGACAGGGCATTGGGGGATACGCAGTATTTT | CASSPLDRALGDTQYF
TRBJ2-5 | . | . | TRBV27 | TGTGCCAGCAGTTCCCAAGGACCACAAGAGACCCAGTACTTC | CASSSQGPQETQYF
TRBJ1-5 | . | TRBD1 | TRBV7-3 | TGTGCCAGCAGCTTAACGCGGGACAGGGGGCGCGGAGATCAGCCCCAGCATTTT | CASSLTRDRGRGDQPQHF
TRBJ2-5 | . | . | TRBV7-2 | TGTGCCAGCAGCGACCAGACAGGAGCCGTGAGGGCCCAGTACTTC | CASSDQTGAVRAQYF
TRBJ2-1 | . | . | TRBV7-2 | TGTGCCAGCAGCCGACCCGTCACTAATTCGGGTGAGCAGTTCTTC | CASSRPVTNSGEQFF
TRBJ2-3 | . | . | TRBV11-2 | TGTGCCAGCAGCTTCTACGGTCTACAGGACACAGATACGCAGTATTTT | CASSFYGLQDTDTQYF
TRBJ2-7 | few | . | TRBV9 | TGTGCCAGCAGCGTCCAAAGTTCGGACGAGCAGTACTTC | CASSVQSSDEQYF
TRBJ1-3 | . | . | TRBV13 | TGTGCCAGCAGCTCCTCGGGCCGGGGACCGGGTGGAAACACCATATATTTT | CASSSSGRGPGGNTIYF
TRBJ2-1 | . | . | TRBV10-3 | TGTGCCATCAGTGCGGGAGGACAGGGTAAAAGTGAGCAGTTCTTC | CAISAGGQGKSEQFF
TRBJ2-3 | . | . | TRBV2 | TGTGCCAGCAGTGTTGGAGATACGCAGTATTTT | CASSVGDTQYF
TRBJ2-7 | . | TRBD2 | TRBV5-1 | TGCGCCAGCAGCTTGGTAGGTTCTAGCGGGAACTACGAGCAGTACTTC | CASSLVGSSGNYEQYF
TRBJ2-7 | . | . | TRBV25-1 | TGTGCCAGCAGTGAATATGACAGGAGTTACGAGCAGTACTTC | CASSEYDRSYEQYF
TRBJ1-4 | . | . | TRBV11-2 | TGTGCCAGCAGCTTATGGCAGGGCGGCGAAAAACTGTTTTTT | CASSLWQGGEKLFF
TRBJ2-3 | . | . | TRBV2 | TGTGCCAGCAAGAGCGACCCTGGGAGCACAGATACGCAGTATTTT | CASKSDPGSTDTQYF
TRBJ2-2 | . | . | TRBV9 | TGTGCCAGCAGCGTAGAGGGGACCGGGGAGCTGTTTTTT | CASSVEGTGELFF
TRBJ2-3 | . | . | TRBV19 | TGTGCCAGCGCTAGCGGCACAGATACGCAGTATTTT | CASASGTDTQYF
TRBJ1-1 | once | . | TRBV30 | TGTGCCTTAAGGGGCGGCGTCACTGAAGCTTTCTTT | CALRGGVTEAFF
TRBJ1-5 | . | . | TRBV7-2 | TGTGCCAGCAGCCTCCGGACACCGGGGAGCAATCAGCCCCAGCATTTT | CASSLRTPGSNQPQHF
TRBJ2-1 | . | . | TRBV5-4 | TGTGCCAGCAGCGGCGACCAGGGGAAATACAATGAGCAGTTCTTC | CASSGDQGKYNEQFF
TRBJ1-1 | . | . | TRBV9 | TGTGCCAGCAAGTTAGTTTCAGGGGACACTGAAGCTTTCTTT | CASKLVSGDTEAFF
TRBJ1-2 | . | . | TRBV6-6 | TGTGCCAGCACTCCGAGACAGACCTATGGCTACACCTTC | CASTPRQTYGYTF
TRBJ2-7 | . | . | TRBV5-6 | TGTGCCAGCGGTTTTTTTTCCCCGGGCCCCGGAGGCTCCAACGAGCAGTACTTC | CASGFFSPGPGGSNEQYF
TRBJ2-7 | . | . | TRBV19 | TGTGCCAGTAGTAGCGGGGGCTTAAGCTCCTACGAGCAGTACTTC | CASSSGGLSSYEQYF
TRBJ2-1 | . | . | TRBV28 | TGTGCCAGCAGCGAAAATGAGCAGTTCTTC | CASSENEQFF